The clone carrying this T cell receptor beta chain was observed at least ten times. Its specificity is unknown. These data originate in a study of T cells in Graves' hyperthyroidism and ophthalmopathy. In the study overall: At initial diagnosis, before any treatment had begun, peripheral blood was obtained.

Trimming left V 3 bases short and J 3 bases short, with 8 bases between. This CDR3 has 13 amino acids. Germline CDR1 is SGHRS and CDR2 is YFSETQ. Points from the study as a whole: By a 13 V-J model, ophthalmopathy was set apart from stable hyperthyroidism.

For the diagnoses, clinical symptoms, serum thyroxine and TRAb, thyroid ultrasound and orbital computed tomography were used. The source material, RNA transcripts, was used to amplify TCR beta CDR3 regions. The HTBI primer set drove a first-round RT-PCR of the TCR CDR3. TCRdb reprocessed the multiplex PCR reads via MiXCR and lists one record per CDR3 protein. The data contain 210,000 or so distinct CDR3 sequences, roughly 15% of them singletons. The chain employs TRBV5-1 and TRBJ2-3; D not certain. The receptor comes from a man aged 50 or older with Graves' hyperthyroidism. The sample was blood. Written as DNA, the CDR3 is TGCGCCAGCAGCTCCAGAGTTACAGATACGCAGTATTTT. Protein product: CASSSRVTDTQYF.